Included here is one T cell receptor (beta chain) sequence, with context. This sample is drawn from a study of blood T cell repertoires in COVID-19. V lost 2 bases, J lost 8 bases, and 5 bases stayed unmatched. This CDR3 spans 15 amino acids. Germline CDR1 and CDR2: MNHEY and SVGEGT. Profiling relied on immunoSEQ multiplex PCR, and the TCRdb table lists in-frame clones only, not all of them. The sample shows over 100,000 clones, less than 85% of them seen only once. The TCR sequence derives from a human donor in a cohort sampled during active or convalescent COVID-19. The source material was peripheral blood. This chain joins TRBV6-2 or TRBV6-3 and TRBJ1-6, with 8 bases identical to TRBD1. As DNA, the CDR3 is TGTGCCAGCAGTTACAGCCAGGGGGCCCATTCACCCCTCCACTTT. Protein product: CASSYSQGAHSPLHF.